These T cell receptor beta chains were read from a single sample in a study of blood T cell repertoires in COVID-19. The assay was immunoSEQ multiplex PCR, and TCRdb's table has in-frame clones only and misses some. Counted here are about 110,000 clones, about 85% occurring once; the ten biggest clones make up 4% to 4.5%. The sequenced sample was peripheral blood. Every receptor here comes from a woman aged 70-85 years with acute or convalescent COVID-19. Each CDR3 is given with its conserved first and last residue. A D gene is named only where the DNA matches it firmly. A row's size may be missing; if present it is once, few, many or a size class.

length,size,J,V,D,CDR3,DNA
15,NA,TRBJ1-2,TRBV28,NA,CASSSAGIYNYGYTF,TGTGCCAGCAGTTCCGCAGGGATCTATAACTATGGCTACACCTTC
15,NA,TRBJ2-2,TRBV18,TRBD1,CASSLGQGGTGELFF,TGTGCCAGCTCACTCGGACAGGGCGGGACCGGGGAGCTGTTTTTT
18,NA,TRBJ2-6,TRBV5-4,TRBD1,CASSLGGGYRSGANVLTF,TGTGCCAGCAGCTTGGGAGGGGGCTATCGATCTGGGGCCAACGTCCTGACTTTC
18,NA,TRBJ2-4,TRBV19,NA,CASSIGREVWNAKNIQYF,TGTGCCAGTAGTATAGGCAGGGAAGTATGGAACGCCAAAAACATTCAGTACTTC
13,NA,TRBJ2-1,TRBV2,NA,CASWRPPYNEQFF,TGTGCCAGCTGGAGACCTCCGTACAATGAGCAGTTCTTC
17,once,TRBJ2-5,TRBV5-6,TRBD2,CASSFFRLAGGQQTQYF,TGTGCCAGCAGCTTTTTCCGACTAGCGGGGGGTCAGCAGACCCAGTACTTC
13,NA,TRBJ2-7,TRBV2,NA,CASSLEQGYEQYF,TGTGCCAGCAGTCTAGAACAGGGCTACGAGCAGTACTTC
11,NA,TRBJ2-3,TRBV11-2,NA,CASSSTDTQYF,TGTGCCAGCAGCTCTACAGATACGCAGTATTTT
12,NA,TRBJ2-1,TRBV27,NA,CASSLPNQNQFF,TGTGCCAGCAGTTTACCTAATCAAAACCAGTTCTTC
15,NA,TRBJ1-2,TRBV19,NA,CASSIGGGPYYGYTF,TGTGCCAGTAGTATAGGCGGGGGCCCGTACTATGGCTACACCTTC
12,NA,TRBJ2-2,TRBV7-3,NA,CASSPRGGELFF,TGTGCCAGCAGCCCCCGGGGCGGGGAGCTGTTTTTT
14,NA,TRBJ1-5,TRBV7-2,NA,CASSLTVSNQPQHF,TGTGCCAGCAGCCTGACAGTTAGCAATCAGCCCCAGCATTTT